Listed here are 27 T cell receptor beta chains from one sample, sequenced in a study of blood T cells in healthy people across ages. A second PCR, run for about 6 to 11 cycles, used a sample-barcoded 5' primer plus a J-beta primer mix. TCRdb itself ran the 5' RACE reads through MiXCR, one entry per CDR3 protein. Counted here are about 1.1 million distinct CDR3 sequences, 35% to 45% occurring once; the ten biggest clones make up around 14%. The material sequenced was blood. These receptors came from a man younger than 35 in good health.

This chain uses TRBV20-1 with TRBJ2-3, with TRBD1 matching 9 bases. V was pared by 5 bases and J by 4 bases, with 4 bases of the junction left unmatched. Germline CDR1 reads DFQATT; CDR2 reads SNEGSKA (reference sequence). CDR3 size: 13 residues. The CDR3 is CSAARTGADTQYF. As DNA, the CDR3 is TGCAGTGCTGCTAGGACAGGGGCAGATACGCAGTATTTT.

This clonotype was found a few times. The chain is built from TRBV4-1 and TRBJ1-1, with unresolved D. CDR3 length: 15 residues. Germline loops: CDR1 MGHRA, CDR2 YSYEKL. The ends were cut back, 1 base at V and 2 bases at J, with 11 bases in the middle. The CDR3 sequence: CASSQATVLNTEAFF. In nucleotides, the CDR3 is TGCGCCAGCAGCCAAGCAACAGTTCTTAACACTGAAGCTTTCTTT.

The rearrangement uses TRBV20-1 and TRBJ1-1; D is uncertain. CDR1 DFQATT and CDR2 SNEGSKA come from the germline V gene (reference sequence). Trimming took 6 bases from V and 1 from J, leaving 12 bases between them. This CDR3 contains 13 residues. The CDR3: CSAIRPGNTEAFF. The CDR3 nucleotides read TGCAGTGCAATCCGCCCGGGGAACACTGAAGCTTTCTTT.

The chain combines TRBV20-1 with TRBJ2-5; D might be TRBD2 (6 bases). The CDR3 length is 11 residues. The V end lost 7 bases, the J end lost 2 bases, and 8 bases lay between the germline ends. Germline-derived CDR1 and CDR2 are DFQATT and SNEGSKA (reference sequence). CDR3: CSGRVQETQYF. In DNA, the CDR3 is TGCAGTGGGAGGGTACAAGAGACCCAGTACTTC.

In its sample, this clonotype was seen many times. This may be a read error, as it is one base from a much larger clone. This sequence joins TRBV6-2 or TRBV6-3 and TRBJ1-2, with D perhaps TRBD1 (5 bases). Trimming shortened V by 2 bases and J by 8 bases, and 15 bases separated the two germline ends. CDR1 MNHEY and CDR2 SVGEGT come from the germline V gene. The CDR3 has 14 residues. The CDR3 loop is CASSYRTIATGYTF. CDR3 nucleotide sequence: TGTGCCAGCAGTTACCGGACAATCGCTACCGGCTACACCTTC.

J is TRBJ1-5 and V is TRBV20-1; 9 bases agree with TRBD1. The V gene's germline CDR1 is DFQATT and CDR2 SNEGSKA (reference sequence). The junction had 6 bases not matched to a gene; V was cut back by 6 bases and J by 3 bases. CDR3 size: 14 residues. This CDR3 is CSATGQGSNQPQHF. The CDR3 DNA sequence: TGCAGTGCAACGGGACAGGGCTCCAATCAGCCCCAGCATTTT.

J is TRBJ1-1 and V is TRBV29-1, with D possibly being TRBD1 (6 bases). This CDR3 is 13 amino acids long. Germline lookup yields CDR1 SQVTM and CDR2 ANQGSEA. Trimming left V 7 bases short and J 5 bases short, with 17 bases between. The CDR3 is CSGGGEEVTEAFF. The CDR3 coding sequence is TGCAGCGGCGGGGGCGAGGAGGTAACTGAAGCTTTCTTT.

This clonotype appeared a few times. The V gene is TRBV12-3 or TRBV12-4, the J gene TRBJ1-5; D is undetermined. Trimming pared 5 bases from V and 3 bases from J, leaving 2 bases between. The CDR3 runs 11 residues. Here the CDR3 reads CASSINQPQHF. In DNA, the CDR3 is TGTGCCAGCAGTATCAATCAGCCCCAGCATTTT.

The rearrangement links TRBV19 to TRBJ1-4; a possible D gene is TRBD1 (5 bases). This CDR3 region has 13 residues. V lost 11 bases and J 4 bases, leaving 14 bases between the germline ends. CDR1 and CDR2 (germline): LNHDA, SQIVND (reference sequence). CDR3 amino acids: CACQRQYNEKLFF. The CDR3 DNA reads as TGTGCCTGTCAGCGACAGTATAATGAAAAACTGTTTTTT.

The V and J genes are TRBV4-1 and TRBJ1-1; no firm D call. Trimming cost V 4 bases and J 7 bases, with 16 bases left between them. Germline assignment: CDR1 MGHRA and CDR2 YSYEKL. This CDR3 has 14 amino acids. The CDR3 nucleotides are TGCGCCAGCAGCCCAGTCCCCAGCGGTAATGAAGCTTTCTTT. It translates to CASSPVPSGNEAFF.

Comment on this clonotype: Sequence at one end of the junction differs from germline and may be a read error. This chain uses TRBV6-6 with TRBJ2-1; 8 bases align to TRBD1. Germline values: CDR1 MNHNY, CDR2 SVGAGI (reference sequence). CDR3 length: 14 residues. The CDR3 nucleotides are TGTGCCTGCAGTACTGACAGGGGTGGAAATGAGCAGTTCTTC. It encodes CACSTDRGGNEQFF.

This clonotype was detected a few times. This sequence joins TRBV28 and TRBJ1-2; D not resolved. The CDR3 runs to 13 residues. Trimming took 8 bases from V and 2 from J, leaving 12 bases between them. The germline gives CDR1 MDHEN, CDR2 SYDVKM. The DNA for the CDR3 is TGTGCCAGCGACCCGGGCCTCAACTATGGCTACACCTTC. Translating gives CASDPGLNYGYTF.

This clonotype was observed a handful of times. CDR3 protein: CAKPTITSGGPYNEQFF. Written as DNA, the CDR3 is TGTGCCAAACCTACTATCACTAGCGGGGGTCCCTACAATGAGCAGTTCTTC. The chain is built from TRBV25-1 and TRBJ2-1, with 11 bases aligning to TRBD2. Germline V gives CDR1 MGHDK, CDR2 SYGVNS. This CDR3 has 17 residues. V was clipped by 10 bases and J by 2 bases; unmatched bases: 13.

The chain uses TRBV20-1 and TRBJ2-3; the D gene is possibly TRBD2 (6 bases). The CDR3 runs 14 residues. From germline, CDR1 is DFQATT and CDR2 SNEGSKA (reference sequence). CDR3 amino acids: CRGVSGGSTDTQYF. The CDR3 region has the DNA TGCAGAGGTGTGTCCGGGGGTAGCACAGATACGCAGTATTTT.

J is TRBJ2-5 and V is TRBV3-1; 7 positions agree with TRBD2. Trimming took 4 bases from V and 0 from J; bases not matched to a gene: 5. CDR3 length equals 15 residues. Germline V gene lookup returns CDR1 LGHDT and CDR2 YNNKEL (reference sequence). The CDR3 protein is CASSLSLADQETQYF. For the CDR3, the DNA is TGTGCCAGCAGCCTCTCTCTAGCGGACCAAGAGACCCAGTACTTC.

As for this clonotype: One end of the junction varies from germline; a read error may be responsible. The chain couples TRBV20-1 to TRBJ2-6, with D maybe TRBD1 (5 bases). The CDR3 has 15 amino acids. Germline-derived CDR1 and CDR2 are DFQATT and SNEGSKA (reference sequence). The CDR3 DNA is TGCAGTGCCCCCGGACCAAGCTCTGGGGCCGACGTCCTGACTTTC. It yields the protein CSAPGPSSGADVLTF.

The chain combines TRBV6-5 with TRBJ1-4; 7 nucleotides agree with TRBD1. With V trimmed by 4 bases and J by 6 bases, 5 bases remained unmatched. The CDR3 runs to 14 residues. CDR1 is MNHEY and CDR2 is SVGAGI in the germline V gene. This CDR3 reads CASSWGQNYEKLFF. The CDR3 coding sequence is TGTGCCAGCAGTTGGGGACAGAACTATGAAAAACTGTTTTTT.

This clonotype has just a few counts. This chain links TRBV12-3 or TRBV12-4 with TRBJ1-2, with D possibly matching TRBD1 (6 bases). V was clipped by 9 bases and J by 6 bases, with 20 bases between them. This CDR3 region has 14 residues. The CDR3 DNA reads TGTGCCAGTCAGTCCGGGGGGCGCGTAAATGGCTACACCTTC. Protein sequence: CASQSGGRVNGYTF.

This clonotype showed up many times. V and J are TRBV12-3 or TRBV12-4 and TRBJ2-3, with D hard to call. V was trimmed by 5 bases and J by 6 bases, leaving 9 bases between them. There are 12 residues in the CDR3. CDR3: CASSQLGDTQYF. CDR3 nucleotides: TGTGCCAGCAGTCAACTTGGGGATACGCAGTATTTT.

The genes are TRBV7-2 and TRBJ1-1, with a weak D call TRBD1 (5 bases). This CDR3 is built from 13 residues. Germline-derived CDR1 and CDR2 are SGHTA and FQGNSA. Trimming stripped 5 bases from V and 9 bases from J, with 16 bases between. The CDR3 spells CASSVGEGLKAFF. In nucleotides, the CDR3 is TGTGCCAGCAGCGTTGGGGAGGGGCTGAAAGCTTTCTTT.

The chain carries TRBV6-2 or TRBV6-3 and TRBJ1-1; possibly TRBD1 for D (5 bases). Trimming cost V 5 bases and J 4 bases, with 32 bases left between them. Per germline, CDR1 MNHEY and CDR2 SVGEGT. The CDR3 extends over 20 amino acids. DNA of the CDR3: TGTGCCAGCAGTACTTTTGCGTTGGCAGGGCCTCGATCCCGAACCACTGAAGCTTTCTTT. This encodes CASSTFALAGPRSRTTEAFF.

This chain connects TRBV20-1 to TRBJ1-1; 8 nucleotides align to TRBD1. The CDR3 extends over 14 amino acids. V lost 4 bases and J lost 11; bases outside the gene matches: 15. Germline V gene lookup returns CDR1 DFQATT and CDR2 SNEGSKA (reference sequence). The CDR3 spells CSATQGVENSGAFF. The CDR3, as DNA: TGCAGTGCTACACAGGGGGTTGAAAATAGTGGGGCTTTCTTT.

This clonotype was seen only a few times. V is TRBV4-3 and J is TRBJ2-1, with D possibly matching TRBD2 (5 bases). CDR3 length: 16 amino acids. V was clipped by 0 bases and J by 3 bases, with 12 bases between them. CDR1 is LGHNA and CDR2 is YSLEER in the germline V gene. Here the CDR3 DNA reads TGCGCCAGCAGCCAAGATAGTCGGGGTAACTACAATGAGCAGTTCTTC. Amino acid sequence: CASSQDSRGNYNEQFF.

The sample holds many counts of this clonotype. The CDR3 DNA follows: TGCGCCAGCAGCCAGGGGACAGTGATGTTTTTT. Amino acid sequence: CASSQGTVMFF. The J gene is TRBJ1-4, the V gene TRBV4-1, with 7 nucleotides matching TRBD1. The CDR3 has 11 residues. V gave up 3 bases and J gave up 15 bases; unmatched junction bases: 4. Germline V gene data show CDR1 as MGHRA and CDR2 as YSYEKL.

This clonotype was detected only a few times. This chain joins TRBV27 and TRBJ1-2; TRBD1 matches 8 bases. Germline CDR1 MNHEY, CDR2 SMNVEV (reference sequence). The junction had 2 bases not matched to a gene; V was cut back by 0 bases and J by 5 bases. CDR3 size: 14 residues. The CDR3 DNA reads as TGTGCCAGCAGTTTATCGGGACAGGTGTATGGCTACACCTTC. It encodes CASSLSGQVYGYTF.

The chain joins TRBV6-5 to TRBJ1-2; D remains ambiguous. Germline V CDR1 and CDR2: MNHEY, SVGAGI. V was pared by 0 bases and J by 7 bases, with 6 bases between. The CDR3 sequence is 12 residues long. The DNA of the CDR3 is TGTGCCAGCAGTTACTCCGGGTGTGGCTACACCTTC. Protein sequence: CASSYSGCGYTF.

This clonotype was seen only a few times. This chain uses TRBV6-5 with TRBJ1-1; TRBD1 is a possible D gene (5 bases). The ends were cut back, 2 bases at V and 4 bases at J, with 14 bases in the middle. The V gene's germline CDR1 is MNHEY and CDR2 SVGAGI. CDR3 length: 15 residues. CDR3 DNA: TGTGCCAGCAGTTACGTTGGGGGGGACGGCACTGAAGCTTTCTTT. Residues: CASSYVGGDGTEAFF.